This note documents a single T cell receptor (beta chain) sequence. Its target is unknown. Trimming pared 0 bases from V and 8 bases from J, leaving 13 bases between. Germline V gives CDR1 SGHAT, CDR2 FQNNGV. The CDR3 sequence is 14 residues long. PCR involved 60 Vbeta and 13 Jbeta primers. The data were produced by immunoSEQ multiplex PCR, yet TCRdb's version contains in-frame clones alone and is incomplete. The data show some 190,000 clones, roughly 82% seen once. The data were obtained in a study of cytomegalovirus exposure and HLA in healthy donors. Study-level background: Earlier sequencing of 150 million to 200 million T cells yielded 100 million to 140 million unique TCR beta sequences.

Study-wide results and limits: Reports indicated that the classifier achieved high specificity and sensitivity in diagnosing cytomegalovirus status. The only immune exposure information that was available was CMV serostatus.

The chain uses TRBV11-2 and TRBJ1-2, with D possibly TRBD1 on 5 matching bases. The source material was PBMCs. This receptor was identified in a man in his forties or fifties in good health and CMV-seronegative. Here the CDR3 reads CASSLDAGVGGYTF. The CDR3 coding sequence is TGTGCCAGCAGCTTAGATGCGGGGGTTGGGGGCTACACCTTC.